One T cell receptor (beta chain) is described in this entry. Its matching antigen is unknown. Profiling relied on immunoSEQ multiplex PCR, and the TCRdb table lists in-frame clones only, not all of them. The table shows roughly 140,000 clones, with around 90% occurring only once. CDR3 size: 16 residues. In germline, CDR1 is LGHNT, CDR2 FRNRAP. Between the trimmed V and J ends, which lost 1 base and 6 bases, there was a span of 16 bases. This sample is drawn from a study of CD4+ T cells in melanoma. The study, taken as a whole, reports: CD8+ T cell, macrophage and B cell function reportedly correlated with neoantigen-specific CD4+ T cells.

This TCR was sampled from a human donor with melanoma. The chain is built from TRBV12-5 and TRBJ1-5, with D possibly matching TRBD1 (5 bases). CDR3 in DNA: TGTGCTAGTGGTTTGGGAGCTGTGAGGGGAGGTCAGCCCCAGCATTTT. The encoded protein is CASGLGAVRGGQPQHF.